This entry describes one T cell receptor (beta chain). Which antigen it targets is not known. The junction departs from germline at one end; a sequencing error may be responsible. A constant-region primer and ProtoScript II reverse transcriptase were used to reverse-transcribe TCRbeta-specific cDNA from approximately 450 ng total RNA. Three nested multiplex PCR rounds, following a slightly modified ARM-PCR procedure, were used to build the TCRbeta libraries. Each of the first two PCR rounds ran for about 10 cycles and used multiplex TRBV1-TRBV30 forward primers together with a Cbeta reverse primer. Sample barcodes and Illumina adapters were added in a final 25-cycle PCR with Deep VentR polymerase. Before sequencing, amplicons between 200 and 500 bp were purified from gel using a QIAquick gel extraction kit. An Illumina HiSeq 2500 was used to sequence the TCRbeta amplicons, generating 250-bp paired-end reads. From the authors' description of their analysis: Trimmomatic v0.33 was used to quality-trim the reads, and FLASH v1.2.11 was used to merge paired reads so that full CDR3 sequences could be recovered. V, D and J germline segments were assigned to the rearranged TCRbeta sequences using MiGEC v1.2.1b. VDJtools v1.0.0 computed clonotype statistics and Shannon-Wiener diversity indices. To cut down on sampling bias, every analysis after diversity analysis relied on just the 250 most abundant clonotypes from each sample. The public reads were run again by TCRdb, first through fastp at Q25 and then through MiXCR, and only productive beta chains were kept. Entries are consolidated by CDR3 protein sequence, retaining the most common genes and DNA. These V and J calls rely on TCRdb rather than the paper's analysis. This sample lists some 200,000 distinct CDR3 sequences; about 61% were detected once. The ten largest clones capture approximately 6.5% of the sample.

Blood RNA was extracted from unsorted whole blood with TRIzol reagent; germline DNA came from the DNeasy Blood & Tissue kit. Chronic HBV infection was present in the patients, and the patients were treatment-naive at sampling. Approximately 4 milliliters of peripheral blood were collected into K2EDTA tubes before surgery. Taken from cysteine to phenylalanine, the CDR3 has 12 residues. Just the 36-base CDR3 DNA is kept, in frame starting at base 1. According to the germline V gene (reference sequence), CDR1 reads SGHAT and CDR2 reads FQDESV. This entry belongs to a study of tumor-infiltrating lymphocytes in primary liver carcinoma (dated by TCRdb to the late 2010s). Background on the whole study: Surgical resection was performed in China between late 2015 and 2016 on about 5 patients with histopathologically diagnosed primary liver carcinoma. The five patients, three men and two women aged 30 to 69 years, had hepatocellular carcinoma (four) or combined HCC and intrahepatic cholangiocarcinoma (one). The five patients had tumors of stage T1-T3 N0M0, with maximum diameters ranging from about 4 to 11 cm. Each sample produced roughly 3.65 to 7.13 million productive TCRbeta reads, and read depth showed no significant difference between tissue types. TCRbeta repertoire sequencing, expression microarrays and whole-exome sequencing were combined in the study across five regions of each liver tumor, with adjacent normal tissue and blood also included. A total of 35 specimens from 5 patients underwent TCRbeta repertoire sequencing, comprising around 25 tumor regions, 5 adjacent noncancerous liver tissues and 5 peripheral blood samples. Technical replicate repertoires showed high reproducibility, with mean shared-clone rates roughly 0.88 and correlation coefficients above 0.95.

General conclusions and limits of the study: Only four or five patients were included in the study, and the authors note that the findings should be validated in a larger study. Compared with blood, tumors had a significantly larger share of the repertoire taken up by the top 250 clones (p = 0.039). Bulk unsorted samples precluded comparing CD4+ and CD8+ T cell repertoires. Only the TCR beta chain was sequenced, so true repertoire diversity is likely underestimated because unpaired alpha chains were not captured. Repertoire overlap was higher between tumor regions (mean about 35%) than tumor-adjacent (approximately 17%) or tumor-blood (14%) pairs, consistent with antigen-driven expansion.

The TCR originated in a woman between 55 and 75 years old with primary liver carcinoma and hepatitis B virus infection. This chain joins TRBV11-1 to TRBJ2-7, with the D segment identity uncertain. Sequencing input: peripheral blood. The CDR3 loop reads CASGLTGPPQYF. The sequenced DNA is TGTGCCAGCGGCTTAACCGGACCTCCGCAGTACTTC.